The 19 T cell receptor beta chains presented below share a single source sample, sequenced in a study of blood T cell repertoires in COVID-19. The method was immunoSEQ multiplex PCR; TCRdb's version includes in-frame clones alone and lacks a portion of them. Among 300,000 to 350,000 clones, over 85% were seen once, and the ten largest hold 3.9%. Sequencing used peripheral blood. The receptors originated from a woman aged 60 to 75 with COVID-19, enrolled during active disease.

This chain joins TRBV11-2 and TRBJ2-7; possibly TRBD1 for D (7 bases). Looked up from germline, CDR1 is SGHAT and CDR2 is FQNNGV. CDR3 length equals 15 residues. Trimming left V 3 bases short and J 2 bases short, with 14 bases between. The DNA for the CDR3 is TGTGCCAGCAGCTTCGGAGGGGGCGGGCCCTACGAGCAGTACTTC. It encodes CASSFGGGGPYEQYF.

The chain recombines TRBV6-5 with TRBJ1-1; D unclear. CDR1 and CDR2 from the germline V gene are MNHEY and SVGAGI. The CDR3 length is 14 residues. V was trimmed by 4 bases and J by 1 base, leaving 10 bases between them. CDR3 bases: TGTGCCAGCAGTTCCTGGGCGTCGAACACTGAAGCTTTCTTT. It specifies CASSSWASNTEAFF.

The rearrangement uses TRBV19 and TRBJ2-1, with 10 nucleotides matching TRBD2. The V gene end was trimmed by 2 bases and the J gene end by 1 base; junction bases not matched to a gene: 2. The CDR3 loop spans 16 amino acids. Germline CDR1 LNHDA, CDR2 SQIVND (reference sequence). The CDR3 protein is CASSIISGGSYNEQFF. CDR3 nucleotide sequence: TGTGCCAGTAGTATAATTAGCGGGGGGTCCTACAATGAGCAGTTCTTC.

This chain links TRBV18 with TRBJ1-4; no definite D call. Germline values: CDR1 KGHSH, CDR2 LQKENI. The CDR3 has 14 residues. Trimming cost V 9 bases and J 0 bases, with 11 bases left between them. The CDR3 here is CASSQTATNEKLFF. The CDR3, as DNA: TGTGCCAGTTCCCAAACTGCAACTAATGAAAAACTGTTTTTT.

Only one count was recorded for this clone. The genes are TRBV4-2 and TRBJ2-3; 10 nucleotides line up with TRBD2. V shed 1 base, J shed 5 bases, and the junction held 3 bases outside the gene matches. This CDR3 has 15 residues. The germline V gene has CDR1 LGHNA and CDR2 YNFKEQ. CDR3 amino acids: CASSQVSSGGDTQYF. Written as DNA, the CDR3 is TGTGCCAGCAGCCAAGTCTCTAGCGGGGGAGATACGCAGTATTTT.

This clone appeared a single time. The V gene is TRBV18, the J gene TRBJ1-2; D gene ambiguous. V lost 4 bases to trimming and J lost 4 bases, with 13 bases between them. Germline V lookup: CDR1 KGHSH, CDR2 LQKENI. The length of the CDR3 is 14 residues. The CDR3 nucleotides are TGTGCCAGCTCACGCGGGCATCCTTTCTATGGCTACACCTTC. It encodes CASSRGHPFYGYTF.

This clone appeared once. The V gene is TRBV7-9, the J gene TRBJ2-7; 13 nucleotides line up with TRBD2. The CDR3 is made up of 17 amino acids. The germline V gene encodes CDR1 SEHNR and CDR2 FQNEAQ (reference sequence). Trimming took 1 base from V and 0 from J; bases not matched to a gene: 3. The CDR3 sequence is CASSLGGTSGASYEQYF. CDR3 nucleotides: TGTGCCAGCAGCTTAGGGGGGACTAGCGGGGCCTCCTACGAGCAGTACTTC.

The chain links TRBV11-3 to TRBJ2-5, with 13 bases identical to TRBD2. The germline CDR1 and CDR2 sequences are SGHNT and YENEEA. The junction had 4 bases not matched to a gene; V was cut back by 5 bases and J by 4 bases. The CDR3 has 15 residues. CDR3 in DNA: TGTGCCAGCAGCCCGGGACTAGCGGGGAGAGAGACCCAGTACTTC. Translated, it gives CASSPGLAGRETQYF.

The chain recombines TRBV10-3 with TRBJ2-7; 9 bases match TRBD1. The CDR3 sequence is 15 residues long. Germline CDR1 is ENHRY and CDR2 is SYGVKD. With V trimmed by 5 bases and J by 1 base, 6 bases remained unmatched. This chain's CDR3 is CAISRGQGLSYEQYF. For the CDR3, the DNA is TGTGCCATCAGTAGGGGACAGGGACTTTCCTACGAGCAGTACTTC.

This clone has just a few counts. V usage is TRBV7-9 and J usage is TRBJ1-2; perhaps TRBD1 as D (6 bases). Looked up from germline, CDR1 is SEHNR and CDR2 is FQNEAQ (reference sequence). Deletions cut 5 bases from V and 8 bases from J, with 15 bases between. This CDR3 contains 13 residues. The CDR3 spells CASSLQGPRGYTF. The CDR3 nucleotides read TGTGCCAGCAGCCTACAGGGCCCCCGAGGCTACACCTTC.

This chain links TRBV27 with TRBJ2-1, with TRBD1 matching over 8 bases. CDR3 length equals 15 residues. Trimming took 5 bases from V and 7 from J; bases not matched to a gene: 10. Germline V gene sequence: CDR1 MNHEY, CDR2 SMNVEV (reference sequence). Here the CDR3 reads CASSLRDRLWNEQFF. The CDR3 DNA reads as TGTGCCAGCAGTCTCCGGGACAGGCTATGGAATGAGCAGTTCTTC.

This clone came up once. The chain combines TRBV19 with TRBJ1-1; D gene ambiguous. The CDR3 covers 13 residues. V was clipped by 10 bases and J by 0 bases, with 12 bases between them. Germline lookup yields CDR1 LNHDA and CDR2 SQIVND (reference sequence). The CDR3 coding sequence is TGTGCCACTTCTACCGCGGTGAACACTGAAGCTTTCTTT. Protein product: CATSTAVNTEAFF.

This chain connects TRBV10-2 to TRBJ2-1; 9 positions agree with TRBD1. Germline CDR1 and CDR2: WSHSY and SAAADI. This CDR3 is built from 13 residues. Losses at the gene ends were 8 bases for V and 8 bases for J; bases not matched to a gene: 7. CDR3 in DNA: TGCGCCAGCGGCCGACAGGGGGTCGATGAGCAGTTCTTC. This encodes CASGRQGVDEQFF.

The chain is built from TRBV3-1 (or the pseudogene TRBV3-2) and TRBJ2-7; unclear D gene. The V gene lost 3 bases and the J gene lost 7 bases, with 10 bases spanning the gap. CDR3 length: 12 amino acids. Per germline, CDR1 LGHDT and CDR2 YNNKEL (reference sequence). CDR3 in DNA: TGTGCCAGCAGCCATTCAGGATGGGAGCAGTACTTC. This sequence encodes CASSHSGWEQYF.

Here the CDR3 reads CASSFNGGAYEQYF. The CDR3 DNA reads TGTGCCAGCAGTTTTAACGGGGGAGCTTACGAGCAGTACTTC. The chain joins TRBV28 to TRBJ2-7; TRBD2 might be the D (6 bases). The germline gives CDR1 MDHEN, CDR2 SYDVKM. The CDR3 is made up of 14 amino acids. V was trimmed by 3 bases and J by 4 bases, leaving 13 bases between them.

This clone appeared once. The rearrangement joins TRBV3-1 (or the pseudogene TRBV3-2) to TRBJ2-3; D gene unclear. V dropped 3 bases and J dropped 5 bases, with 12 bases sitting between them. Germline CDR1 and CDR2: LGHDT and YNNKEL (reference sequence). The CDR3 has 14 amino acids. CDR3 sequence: CASSHIQEVDTQYF. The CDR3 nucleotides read TGTGCCAGCAGCCACATCCAAGAGGTAGATACGCAGTATTTT.

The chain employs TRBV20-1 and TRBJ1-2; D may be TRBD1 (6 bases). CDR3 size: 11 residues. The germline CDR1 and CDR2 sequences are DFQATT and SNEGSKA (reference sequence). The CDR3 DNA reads TGCACCCCAGGGGCTTCCTATGGCTACACCTTC. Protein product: CTPGASYGYTF.

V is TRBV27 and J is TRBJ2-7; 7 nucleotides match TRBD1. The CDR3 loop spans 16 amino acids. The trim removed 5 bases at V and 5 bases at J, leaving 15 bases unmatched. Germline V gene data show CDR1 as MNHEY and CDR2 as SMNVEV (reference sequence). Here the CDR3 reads CASSIIQGRSPHEQYF. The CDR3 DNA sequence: TGTGCCAGCAGTATAATACAGGGGCGAAGTCCCCACGAGCAGTACTTC.

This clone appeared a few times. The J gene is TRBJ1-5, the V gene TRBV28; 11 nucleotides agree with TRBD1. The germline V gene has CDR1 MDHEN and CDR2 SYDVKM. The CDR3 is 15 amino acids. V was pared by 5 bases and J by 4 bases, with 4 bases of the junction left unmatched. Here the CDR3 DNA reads TGTGCCAGCAGTATCCGGGACAGGGGGAATCAGCCCCAGCATTTT. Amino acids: CASSIRDRGNQPQHF. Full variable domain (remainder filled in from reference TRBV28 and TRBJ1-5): DVKVTQSSRYLVKRTGEKVFLECVQDMDHENMFWYRQDPGLGLRLIYFSYDVKMKEKGDIPEGYSVSREKKERFSLILESASTNQTSMYLCASSIRDRGNQPQHFGDGTRLSIL.